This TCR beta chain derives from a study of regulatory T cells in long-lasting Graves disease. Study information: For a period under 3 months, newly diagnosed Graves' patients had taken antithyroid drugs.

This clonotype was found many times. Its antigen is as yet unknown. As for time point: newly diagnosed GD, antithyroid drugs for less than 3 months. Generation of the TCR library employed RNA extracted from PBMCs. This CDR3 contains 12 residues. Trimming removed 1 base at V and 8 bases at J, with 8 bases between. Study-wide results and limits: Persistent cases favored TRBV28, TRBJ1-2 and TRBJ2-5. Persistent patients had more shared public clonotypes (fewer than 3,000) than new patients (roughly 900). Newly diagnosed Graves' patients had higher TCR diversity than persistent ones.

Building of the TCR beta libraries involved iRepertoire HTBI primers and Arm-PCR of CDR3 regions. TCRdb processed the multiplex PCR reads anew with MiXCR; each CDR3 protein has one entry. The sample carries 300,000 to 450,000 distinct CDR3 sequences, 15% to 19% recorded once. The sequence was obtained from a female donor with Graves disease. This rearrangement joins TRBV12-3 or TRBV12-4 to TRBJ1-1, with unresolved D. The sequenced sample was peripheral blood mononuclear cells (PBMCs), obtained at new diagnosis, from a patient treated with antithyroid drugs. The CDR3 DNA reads TGTGCCAGCAGTTTAGGAAGAGTAGAAGCTTTCTTT. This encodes CASSLGRVEAFF.